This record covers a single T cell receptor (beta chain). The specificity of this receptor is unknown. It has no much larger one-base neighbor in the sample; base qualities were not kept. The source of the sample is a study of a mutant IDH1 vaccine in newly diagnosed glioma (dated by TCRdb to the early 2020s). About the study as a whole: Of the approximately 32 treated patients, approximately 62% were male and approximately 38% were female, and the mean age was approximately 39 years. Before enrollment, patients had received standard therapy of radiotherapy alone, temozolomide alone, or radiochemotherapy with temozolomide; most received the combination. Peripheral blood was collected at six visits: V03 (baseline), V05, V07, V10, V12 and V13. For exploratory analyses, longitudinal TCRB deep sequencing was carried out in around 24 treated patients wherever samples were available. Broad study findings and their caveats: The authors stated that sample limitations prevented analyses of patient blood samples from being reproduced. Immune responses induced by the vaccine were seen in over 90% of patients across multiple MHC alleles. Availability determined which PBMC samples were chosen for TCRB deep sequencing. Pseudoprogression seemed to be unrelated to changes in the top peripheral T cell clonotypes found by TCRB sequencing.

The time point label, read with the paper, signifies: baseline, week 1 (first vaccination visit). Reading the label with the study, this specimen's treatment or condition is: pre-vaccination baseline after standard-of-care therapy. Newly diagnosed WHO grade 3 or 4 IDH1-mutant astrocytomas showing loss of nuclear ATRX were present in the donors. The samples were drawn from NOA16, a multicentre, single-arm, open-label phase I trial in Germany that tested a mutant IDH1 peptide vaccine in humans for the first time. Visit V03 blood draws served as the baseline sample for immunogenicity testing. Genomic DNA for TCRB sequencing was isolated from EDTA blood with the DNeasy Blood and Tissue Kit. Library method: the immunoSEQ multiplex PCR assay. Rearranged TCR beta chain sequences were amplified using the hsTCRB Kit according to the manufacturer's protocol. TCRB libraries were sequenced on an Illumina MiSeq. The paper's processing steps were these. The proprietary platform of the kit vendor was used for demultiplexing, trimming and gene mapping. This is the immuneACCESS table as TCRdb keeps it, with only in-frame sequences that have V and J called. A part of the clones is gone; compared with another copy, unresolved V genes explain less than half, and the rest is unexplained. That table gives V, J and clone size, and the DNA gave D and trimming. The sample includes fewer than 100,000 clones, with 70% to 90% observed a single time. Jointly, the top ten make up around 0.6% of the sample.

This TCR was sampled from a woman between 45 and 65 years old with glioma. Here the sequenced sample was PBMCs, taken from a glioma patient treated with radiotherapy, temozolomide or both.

The CDR3 protein is CASSQAPYGEAADTQYF. The DNA reads as follows: TGCGCCAGCAGCCAAGCACCCTACGGGGAGGCAGCAGATACGCAGTATTTT. Recombination connected TRBV4-1 to TRBJ2-3; 6 matching bases give a weak D call of TRBD2. The CDR3, cysteine through phenylalanine, is 17 amino acids long. Just the 51-base CDR3 DNA is kept, in frame starting at base 1. Trimming takes 1 base from V and 4 bases from J, and the germline ends sit 18 bases apart. Looking up the germline V gene yields CDR1 MGHRA and CDR2 YSYEKL.